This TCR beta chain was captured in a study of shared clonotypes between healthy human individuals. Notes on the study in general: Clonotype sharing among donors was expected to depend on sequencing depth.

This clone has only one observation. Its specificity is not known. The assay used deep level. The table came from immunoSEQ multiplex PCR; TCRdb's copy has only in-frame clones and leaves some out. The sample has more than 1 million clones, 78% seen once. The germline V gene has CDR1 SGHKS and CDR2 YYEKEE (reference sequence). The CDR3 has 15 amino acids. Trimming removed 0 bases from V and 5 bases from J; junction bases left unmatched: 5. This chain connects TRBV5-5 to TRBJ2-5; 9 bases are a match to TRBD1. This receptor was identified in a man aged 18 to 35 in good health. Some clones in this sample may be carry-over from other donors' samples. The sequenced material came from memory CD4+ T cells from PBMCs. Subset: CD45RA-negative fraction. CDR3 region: CASSLEGTGMETQYF. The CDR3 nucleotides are TGTGCCAGCAGCTTGGAAGGGACAGGGATGGAGACCCAGTACTTC.